These 8 T cell receptor beta chains were sequenced from one sample in a study of blood T cell repertoires in COVID-19. Assay used: immunoSEQ multiplex PCR; TCRdb lists only in-frame clones, some missing. The sample lists some 400,000 clones, approximately 87% occurring once. The sample comprised PBMCs or T cells enriched from blood (not recorded which). These receptors were collected from a man aged 25-45 years who had recovered from COVID-19.

The chain joins TRBV5-1 to TRBJ2-7; 8 nucleotides line up with TRBD1. V lost 3 bases to trimming and J lost 0 bases; unmatched junction nucleotides: 8. The CDR3 runs to 16 residues. The germline V gene encodes CDR1 SGHRS and CDR2 YFSETQ. The CDR3 region is CASSWRTGGLSYEQYF. CDR3 sequence (DNA): TGCGCCAGCAGCTGGCGAACAGGGGGTCTCTCCTACGAGCAGTACTTC.

The chain recombines TRBV19 with TRBJ1-4; 8 bases are a match to TRBD1. The CDR3 runs 16 residues. In germline, CDR1 is LNHDA, CDR2 SQIVND (reference sequence). The V and J ends lost 6 bases and 0 bases, in that order; junction bases with no gene match: 6. The CDR3 coding sequence is TGTGCCAGTAGCCAGGGGGCCCTTGCAACTAATGAAAAACTGTTTTTT. Translating it yields CASSQGALATNEKLFF.

V usage is TRBV28 and J usage is TRBJ1-2; the match to TRBD1 covers 8 bases. The CDR3 spans 14 residues. Per the germline V gene, CDR1 is MDHEN and CDR2 is SYDVKM. After removal of 5 bases from V and 5 bases from J, the junction contained 7 bases not matched to a gene. The CDR3 reads CASSTTGDGYGYTF. The CDR3 DNA is TGTGCCAGCAGTACGACAGGGGATGGGTATGGCTACACCTTC.

The chain joins TRBV3-1 (or the pseudogene TRBV3-2) to TRBJ2-2, with a tentative D call TRBD2 (5 bases). Germline V gene sequence: CDR1 LGHDT, CDR2 YNNKEL (reference sequence). V lost 1 base to trimming and J lost 6 bases, with 12 bases between them. This CDR3 comprises 15 residues. This CDR3 is CASSQALEGSGELFF. The CDR3 DNA follows: TGTGCCAGCAGCCAAGCGCTAGAGGGATCCGGGGAGCTGTTTTTT.

The V gene is TRBV12-5, the J gene TRBJ2-7; D gene ambiguous. In germline, CDR1 is LGHNT, CDR2 FRNRAP. V was cut by 2 bases and J by 1 base, with 3 bases left in between. The CDR3 loop spans 12 amino acids. The CDR3 loop is CASGLSSYEQYF. CDR3 nucleotide sequence: TGTGCTAGTGGTTTGTCTTCCTACGAGCAGTACTTC.

The chain combines TRBV7-2 with TRBJ2-5; the match to TRBD2 covers 11 bases. Germline V gene lookup returns CDR1 SGHTA and CDR2 FQGNSA. This CDR3 is 15 amino acids long. V lost 2 bases, J lost 4 bases, and 3 bases stayed unmatched. The chain's CDR3 is CASSLIGTSGETQYF. The CDR3, as DNA: TGTGCCAGCAGCTTAATTGGGACTAGCGGAGAGACCCAGTACTTC.

CDR3 nucleotides: TGTGCCAGCAGTATGCCCCGGACAGGGGGCGATGGCTACACCTTC. This gives the protein CASSMPRTGGDGYTF. The gene calls are TRBV7-9 and TRBJ1-2, with TRBD1 matching over 11 bases. V lost 6 bases and J lost 6; bases outside the gene matches: 9. The CDR3 sequence is 15 residues long. Per the germline V gene, CDR1 is SEHNR and CDR2 is FQNEAQ (reference sequence).

Ten or more counts support this clone. V and J are TRBV7-9 and TRBJ2-2; D is perhaps TRBD2 (6 bases). The CDR3 consists of 15 residues. V was pared by 5 bases and J by 2 bases, with 12 bases between. Germline loops: CDR1 SEHNR, CDR2 FQNEAQ (reference sequence). The CDR3 DNA sequence: TGTGCCAGCAGCAACGGGACTCTAAACACCGGGGAGCTGTTTTTT. Amino acid sequence: CASSNGTLNTGELFF.